Listed below are T cell receptor beta chains from one sample, sequenced in a study of cytomegalovirus exposure and HLA in healthy donors. Sequencing was performed with immunoSEQ multiplex PCR; in TCRdb, only in-frame clones are kept and a portion is missing. The sample shows about 100,000 clones, over 80% of them seen only once. The sequenced sample was PBMCs. These receptors originate from a man aged 35-49 years in good health and CMV-seronegative. The CDR3 runs from the conserved cysteine through the conserved F or W. A D gene is named only where the DNA matches it firmly. Expanded clones get a size class; other rows say once, few or many, or leave the size out.

cdr3_length	clone_size	d_call	v_call	j_call	cdr3_nt	cdr3_aa
16	.	TRBD1	TRBV7-9	TRBJ2-7	TGTGCCAGCAGCCCACCCCCGGGACAGGGGTACTACGAGCAGTACTTC	CASSPPPGQGYYEQYF
15	.	TRBD2	TRBV5-1	TRBJ2-1	TGCGCCAGCAAAGGACTAGCGGGGGGGCCGAATGAGCAGTTCTTC	CASKGLAGGPNEQFF
11	.	.	TRBV28	TRBJ2-5	TGTGCCAGCAGTTCGAGAGAGACCCAGTACTTC	CASSSRETQYF
17	.	.	TRBV11-2	TRBJ1-6	TGTGCCAGCAGCTTAGATCGGGAGGGAATAGTTCGTTCACCCCTCCACTTT	CASSLDREGIVRSPLHF
13	.	.	TRBV2	TRBJ1-1	TGTGCCAGCAGCGTCTCCCTGAACACTGAAGCTTTCTTT	CASSVSLNTEAFF
15	.	TRBD1	TRBV5-1	TRBJ1-1	TGCGCCAGCAGCGGAAAATGGACAGGGACAAATGAAGCTTTCTTT	CASSGKWTGTNEAFF
16	.	TRBD1	TRBV7-9	TRBJ1-6	TGTTCCAGCAGCAGTCGGGACAGCAGTTTCAATTCACCCCTCCACTTT	CSSSSRDSSFNSPLHF
14	.	TRBD2	TRBV5-4	TRBJ2-7	TGTGCCAGCAGCCTGAGCGGGGGGAAATACGAGCAGTACTTC	CASSLSGGKYEQYF
15	.	TRBD2	TRBV12-5	TRBJ2-1	TGTGCTACATGTCTAGCGGGGAGCTCCTACAATGAGCAGTTCTTC	CATCLAGSSYNEQFF
16	.	.	TRBV5-6	TRBJ1-6	TGTGCCAGCAGCTTGATAACAGGCTTATCTAGTTCACCCCTCCACTTT	CASSLITGLSSSPLHF
16	.	.	TRBV18	TRBJ2-1	TGTGCCAGCTCACCTACCGTGGGAGGTTCCTACAATGAGCAGTTCTTC	CASSPTVGGSYNEQFF
18	.	TRBD1	TRBV27	TRBJ2-7	TGTGCCAGCAGCCCAATATTTCTACTCCGGGACAGTACCTACGAGCAGTACTTC	CASSPIFLLRDSTYEQYF
13	.	.	TRBV6-1	TRBJ1-5	TGTGCCAGCAGTGAAGCGTCAGGGTTGGCCCAGCATTTT	CASSEASGLAQHF
21	.	TRBD2	TRBV7-3	TRBJ2-5	TGTGCCAGCAGCTTAAGAGGTCGAGGGTTTCGTAGCGGGGGGGCCGGGGAGACCCAGTACTTC	CASSLRGRGFRSGGAGETQYF
13	.	.	TRBV19	TRBJ2-5	TGTGCCAGTAGTAGTGCGGGTAGGGCGGCCCAGTACTTC	CASSSAGRAAQYF
16	once	.	TRBV5-1	TRBJ1-1	TGCGCCAGCAGCGGGGAGGGCTTGGGGACGAACACTGAAGCTTTCTTT	CASSGEGLGTNTEAFF
15	.	.	TRBV6-5	TRBJ1-6	TGTGCCAGCACCAAAGACAGCTCCTATAATTCACCCCTCCACTTT	CASTKDSSYNSPLHF
15	.	TRBD1	TRBV7-9	TRBJ1-2	TGTTCCAGCAGCTCCGGGACAGAGTTTAACTATGGCTACACCTTC	CSSSSGTEFNYGYTF
19	.	.	TRBV4-3	TRBJ2-4	TGCGCCAGCAGCCAAGATTTGGGGAGCCAGGTCCTAGCCAAAAACATTCAGTACTTC	CASSQDLGSQVLAKNIQYF
15	few	.	TRBV11-2	TRBJ2-5	TGTGCCAGCAGCGTAGATCGCGGTGCTCAAGAGACCCAGTACTTC	CASSVDRGAQETQYF
15	.	.	TRBV5-1	TRBJ2-3	TGCGCCAGCGCTTCAGGGGTCCTTATCACAGATACGCAGTATTTT	CASASGVLITDTQYF
16	once	TRBD1	TRBV5-1	TRBJ2-3	TGCGCCAGCAGCTTAGAGGGACAGGGAAGTGTAGATACGCAGTATTTT	CASSLEGQGSVDTQYF
14	.	TRBD1	TRBV6-5	TRBJ1-1	TGTGCCAGCAGCGACAGGGGTCTGAACACTGAAGCTTTCTTT	CASSDRGLNTEAFF
13	.	.	TRBV15	TRBJ1-3	TGTGCCACCAGCAGTCTCCAGGGCAACACCATATATTTT	CATSSLQGNTIYF
13	.	.	TRBV30	TRBJ2-7	TGTGCCTGGAGTGTACACAGGGTCGACGAGCAGTACTTC	CAWSVHRVDEQYF
14	.	.	TRBV27	TRBJ2-7	TGTGCCAGCAGTTTCCAAGGGGGACCGGGACAGCAGTACTTC	CASSFQGGPGQQYF
15	once	TRBD1	TRBV6-5	TRBJ1-4	TGTGCCAGCAGTTGGACAGGGGCAACTAATGAAAAACTGTTTTTT	CASSWTGATNEKLFF
16	.	.	TRBV6-6	TRBJ1-1	TGTGCCAGCAGTTACTCGCTCGTGGTGGGGCCTACTGAAGCTTTCTTT	CASSYSLVVGPTEAFF
15	.	TRBD2	TRBV5-1	TRBJ2-7	TGCGCCAGCAGCTTAGGACTAGCGGGGGAGAGCGAGCAGTACTTC	CASSLGLAGESEQYF
15	.	.	TRBV11-2	TRBJ1-4	TGTGCCAGCAGCCCACCCGCGGGGGCAGGGGAAAAACTGTTTTTT	CASSPPAGAGEKLFF
14	.	.	TRBV5-4	TRBJ1-1	TGTGCCAGCAGCTTGCGGCAGGGGAGACCTGAAGCTTTCTTT	CASSLRQGRPEAFF